This note documents a single T cell receptor (beta chain) sequence. The data were obtained in a study of blood T cell repertoires in COVID-19. Study overall: PBMCs, B-cell-depleted T cells, or T cells provided the cDNA or gDNA that made up the material.

CDR3 length: 15 amino acids. Germline-derived CDR1 and CDR2 are KGHSH and LQKENI. With 2 bases clipped from V and 5 bases from J, the junction kept 7 bases outside the gene matches. Only in-frame clones appear in the TCRdb table, and some are missing; sequencing was by immunoSEQ multiplex PCR. The sample has 95,000 to 110,000 clones, about 89% seen once. The chain has TRBV18 and TRBJ2-5, with TRBD1 matching over 8 bases. The clonotype was recovered from a man in his forties with active or convalescent COVID-19. The sequencing input was peripheral blood. The CDR3 sequence: CASSPDRGSDETQYF. The CDR3 DNA reads as TGTGCCAGCTCACCAGACAGGGGATCGGACGAGACCCAGTACTTC.